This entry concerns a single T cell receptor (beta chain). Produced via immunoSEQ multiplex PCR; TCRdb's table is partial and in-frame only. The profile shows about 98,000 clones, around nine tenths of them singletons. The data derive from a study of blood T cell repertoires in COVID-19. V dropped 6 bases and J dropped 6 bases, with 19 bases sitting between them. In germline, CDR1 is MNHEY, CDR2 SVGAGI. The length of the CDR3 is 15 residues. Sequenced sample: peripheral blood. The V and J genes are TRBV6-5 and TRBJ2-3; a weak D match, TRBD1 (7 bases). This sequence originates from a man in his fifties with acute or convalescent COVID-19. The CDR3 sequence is CASSYTPGGRDTQYF. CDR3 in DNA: TGTGCCAGCAGCTATACCCCAGGGGGGAGGGATACGCAGTATTTT.